This passage covers 11 T cell receptor beta chains from one sample sequenced in a study of control samples from healthy donors and cancer patients. Here immunoSEQ multiplex PCR was the method, and the copy in TCRdb shows in-frame clones only, minus some. Of about 140,000 clones listed, roughly 94% are singletons. Sequenced sample: blood. Receptor source: a man aged 35 to 55 in good health.

J is TRBJ2-5 and V is TRBV5-6; 7 bases align to TRBD1. After removal of 3 bases from V and 1 base from J, the junction contained 6 bases not matched to a gene. CDR1 SGHDT and CDR2 YYEEEE come from the germline V gene. This CDR3 contains 15 residues. The CDR3 coding sequence is TGTGCCAGCAGCTACGGGACAGCTTCCCAAGAGACCCAGTACTTC. The encoded protein is CASSYGTASQETQYF.

The chain links TRBV7-6 to TRBJ1-4; the match to TRBD1 covers 8 bases. With 5 bases clipped from V and 5 bases from J, the junction kept 7 bases outside the gene matches. CDR3 length: 15 residues. From germline, CDR1 is SGHVS and CDR2 FNYEAQ. CDR3 amino acids: CASSAQDRVNEKLFF. CDR3 coding DNA: TGTGCCAGCAGCGCCCAGGACAGGGTGAATGAAAAACTGTTTTTT. Variable domain in full (rest from reference TRBV7-6 and TRBJ1-4): GAGVSQSPRYKVTKRGQDVALRCDPISGHVSLYWYRQALGQGPEFLTYFNYEAQQDKSGLPNDRFSAERPEGSISTLTIQRTEQRDSAMYRCASSAQDRVNEKLFFGSGTQLSVL.

The gene calls are TRBV9 and TRBJ2-3; tentatively, D is TRBD1 or TRBD2 (5 bases each). Germline V gene data show CDR1 as SGDLS and CDR2 as YYNGEE. V was trimmed by 0 bases and J by 0 bases, leaving 8 bases between them. This CDR3 is 15 amino acids long. The CDR3 coding sequence is TGTGCCAGCAGCGTAGTTGGGGGTAGCACAGATACGCAGTATTTT. Translation: CASSVVGGSTDTQYF. The full variable domain, in which reference TRBV9 and TRBJ2-3 provide the parts outside the CDR3, is DSGVTQTPKHLITATGQRVTLRCSPRSGDLSVYWYQQSLDQGLQFLIQYYNGEERAKGNILERFSAQQFPDLHSELNLSSLELGDSALYFCASSVVGGSTDTQYFGPGTRLTVL.

This chain uses TRBV11-2 with TRBJ2-1; D is perhaps TRBD2 (6 bases). Per germline, CDR1 SGHAT and CDR2 FQNNGV. The CDR3 covers 17 residues. With 1 base removed from V and 6 bases from J, the gap between germline ends came to 19 bases. The CDR3 bases are TGTGCCAGCAGCTTAGTGCTCCCGGGAGTAGGGAGCAATGAGCAGTTCTTC. Translated: CASSLVLPGVGSNEQFF.

The rearrangement uses TRBV10-1 and TRBJ1-5; TRBD1 is a possible D gene (5 bases). Germline-derived CDR1 and CDR2 are WNHNN and SYGVQD (reference sequence). The length of the CDR3 is 13 residues. V dropped 6 bases and J dropped 5 bases, with 11 bases sitting between them. This CDR3 reads CASSLDSHQPQHF. The CDR3 DNA follows: TGCGCCAGCAGCCTTGACAGCCATCAGCCCCAGCATTTT.

The chain carries TRBV4-3 and TRBJ1-1; tentative D call: TRBD1 (5 bases). The germline V gene has CDR1 LGHNA and CDR2 YSLEER. The CDR3 sequence is 13 residues long. V was cut by 3 bases and J by 5 bases, with 10 bases left in between. CDR3 coding DNA: TGCGCCAGCAGCCAGGGGGGTCGGACTGAAGCTTTCTTT. This gives the protein CASSQGGRTEAFF.

The rearrangement joins TRBV18 to TRBJ1-4; D gene unclear. The CDR3 spans 16 residues. The V gene lost 3 bases and the J gene lost 8 bases, with 19 bases spanning the gap. Germline V lookup: CDR1 KGHSH, CDR2 LQKENI. CDR3 nucleotides: TGTGCCAGCTCACCGTTGGGGATATTAAATGGAGAAAAACTGTTTTTT. This encodes CASSPLGILNGEKLFF.

The rearrangement links TRBV5-6 to TRBJ1-3; D gene unclear. Germline V gene lookup returns CDR1 SGHDT and CDR2 YYEEEE. V was shortened by 4 bases and J by 2 bases, with 4 bases between the two germline ends. This CDR3 has 12 amino acids. The CDR3 protein is CASSETGNTIYF. The CDR3 coding sequence is TGTGCCAGCAGCGAAACTGGAAACACCATATATTTT.

The chain couples TRBV27 to TRBJ1-5; tentatively, D is TRBD1 (5 bases). Germline CDR1 is MNHEY and CDR2 is SMNVEV (reference sequence). The CDR3 covers 15 residues. V lost 5 bases and J 6 bases, leaving 17 bases between the germline ends. CDR3 in DNA: TGTGCCAGCAGTAGCGTTGGGGGAGAGGGTCAGCCCCAGCATTTT. It translates to CASSSVGGEGQPQHF.

The V gene is TRBV6-4, the J gene TRBJ1-2, with no clear D. Germline CDR1 reads MRHNA; CDR2 reads SNTAGT. CDR3 length: 13 residues. Trimming pared 4 bases from V and 0 bases from J, leaving 6 bases between. CDR3 sequence reads: CASSACTNYGYTF. The CDR3 region has the DNA TGTGCCAGCAGTGCGTGCACTAACTATGGCTACACCTTC.

The V gene is TRBV6-5, the J gene TRBJ2-5, with TRBD1 matching over 9 bases. J was trimmed by 2 bases and V by 7 bases; bases with no gene match: 8. From germline, CDR1 is MNHEY and CDR2 SVGAGI. The CDR3 length is 15 residues. CDR3 DNA sequence: TGTGCCAGCAACTACAGGGGGCGAGGGCAAGAGACCCAGTACTTC. This gives the protein CASNYRGRGQETQYF.